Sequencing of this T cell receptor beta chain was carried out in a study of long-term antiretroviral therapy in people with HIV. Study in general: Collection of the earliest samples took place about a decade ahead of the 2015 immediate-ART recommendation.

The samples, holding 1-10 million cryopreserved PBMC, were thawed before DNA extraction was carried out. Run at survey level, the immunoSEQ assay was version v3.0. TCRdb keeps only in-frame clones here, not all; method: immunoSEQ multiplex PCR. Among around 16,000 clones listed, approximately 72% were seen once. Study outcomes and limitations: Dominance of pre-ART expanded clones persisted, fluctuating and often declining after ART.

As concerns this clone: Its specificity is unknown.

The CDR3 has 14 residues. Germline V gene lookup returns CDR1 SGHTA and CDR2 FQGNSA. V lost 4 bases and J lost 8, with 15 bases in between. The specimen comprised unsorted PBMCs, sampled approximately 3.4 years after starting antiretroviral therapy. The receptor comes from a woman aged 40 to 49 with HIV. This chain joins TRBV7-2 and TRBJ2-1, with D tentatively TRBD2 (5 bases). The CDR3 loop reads CASSSQAAVHEQFF. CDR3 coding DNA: TGTGCCAGCAGCTCCCAAGCGGCCGTGCATGAGCAGTTCTTC.